This T cell receptor (beta chain) was documented in a study of shared clonotypes between healthy human individuals. Background on the study: Donor composition was a couple of women and three men, aged 18 to 49. Per donor, CD8 memory used one plate, CD8 naive used two, CD4 memory used three and CD4 naive used three.

The donors were all Caucasian adults (living in Nashville, Tennessee). Template for every sorted-subset replicate PCR totaled about 0.2 ug DNA, roughly 30,000 T cell genomes. Repertoires were generated with immunoSEQ multiplex PCR, while TCRdb's copy carries only in-frame clones and drops some. The sample carries roughly 2,300,000 clones, around 92% recorded once. Only one count was recorded for this clone. This CDR3 contains 15 residues. CDR1 and CDR2 (germline): SGHRS, YFSETQ. The ends were cut back, 0 bases at V and 5 bases at J, with 12 bases in the middle. Material for sequencing was naive CD4+ T cells from PBMCs. Subset defined: CD45RA+ positively selected. The chain couples TRBV5-1 to TRBJ1-5; maybe TRBD1 (6 bases). The receptor comes from a man between 18 and 29 years old in good health. Some clones in this sample may be carry-over from other donors' samples. CDR3 nucleotides: TGCGCCAGCAGCTTGGGTAACAGGGACGATCAGCCCCAGCATTTT. The encoded protein is CASSLGNRDDQPQHF. The full variable domain, its missing parts supplied by reference TRBV5-1 and TRBJ1-5, is KAGVTQTPRYLIKTRGQQVTLSCSPISGHRSVSWYQQTPGQGLQFLFEYFSETQRNKGNFPGRFSGRQFSNSRSEMNVSTLELGDSALYLCASSLGNRDDQPQHFGDGTRLSIL.